One and the same sample provided the 32 T cell receptor beta chains below, sequenced in a study of T cells in women clearing cervical HPV infection. Profiled with immunoSEQ multiplex PCR; TCRdb holds only in-frame clones, not every one. This sample lists 30,000 to 45,000 clones; its ten largest clones have around 4%. Input material: blood buffy coat. All receptors come from a woman aged 18 to 75 with a cervical HPV16 infection that either progressed to CIN3+ or cleared (not recorded which).

On this clone: The CDR3 extends 3 residues past the end of the read, so its final part is completed from the germline J gene. The V gene is TRBV5-1, the J gene TRBJ1-4, with D perhaps TRBD1 (5 bases). Trimming left V 4 bases short and J 5 bases short, with 12 bases between. Germline V gene sequence: CDR1 SGHRS, CDR2 YFSETQ. This CDR3 is 14 amino acids long. The CDR3 protein is CASSPSGTNEKLFF. Partial CDR3 DNA: TGCGCCAGCAGCCCCAGCGGGACGAATGAAAAA.

A word on this clone: The CDR3 extends 3 residues past the end of the read, so its final part is completed from the germline J gene. The chain links TRBV20-1 to TRBJ1-6, with D tentatively TRBD1 (5 bases). The CDR3 length is 16 residues. The V gene's germline CDR1 is DFQATT and CDR2 SNEGSKA (reference sequence). V was trimmed by 3 bases and J by 7 bases, leaving 19 bases between them. The CDR3 spells CSARGTEDAANSPLHF. The CDR3 bases that were read are TGCAGTGCTAGGGGGACTGAGGACGCCGCAAATTCACCC.

Remarks on this clone: The missing CDR3 end, 3 residues past where the read stops, is filled in from the germline J gene. The rearrangement joins TRBV7-2 to TRBJ2-7; 8 bases are a match to TRBD1. The CDR3 totals 13 residues. Germline V CDR1 and CDR2: SGHTA, FQGNSA. Trimming cost V 6 bases and J 3 bases; bases outside gene matches: 4. The covered CDR3 bases are TGTGCCAGCAGAACAGGGGGTGGCTACGAG. Its translation is CASRTGGGYE. The CDR3 reads in full as CASRTGGGYEQYF. Using reference TRBV7-2 and TRBJ2-7 for the parts outside the CDR3, the full variable domain is GAGVSQSPSNKVTEKGKDVELRCDPISGHTALYWYRQSLGQGLEFLIYFQGNSAPDKSGLPSDRFSAERTGGSVSTLTIQRTQQEDSAVYLCASRTGGGYEQYFGPGTRLTVT.

CDR3 sequence reads: CSARKTNRVYGYTF. CDR3 DNA, as far as it was read: TGCAGTGCTCGAAAAACGAACAGGGTCTATGGC. The gene calls are TRBV20-1 and TRBJ1-2; possible D gene TRBD1, 6 bases. The read ends 3 residues shy of where the CDR3 ends; the end is completed using the germline J gene. CDR1 is DFQATT and CDR2 is SNEGSKA in the germline V gene (reference sequence). Trimming removed 5 bases at V and 4 bases at J, with 17 bases between. The CDR3 has 14 amino acids.

As concerns this clone: The read finishes 3 residues shy of the CDR3 end, and the germline J gene is used to complete it. The chain joins TRBV19 to TRBJ1-1; D may be TRBD1 (6 bases). Germline CDR1 and CDR2: LNHDA and SQIVND (reference sequence). This CDR3 spans 15 amino acids. The V end lost 2 bases, the J end lost 1 base, and 11 bases lay between the germline ends. The CDR3 DNA, read in part, is TGTGCCAGTAGTATAATCGACAGGAAGAACACTGAA. Amino acid sequence: CASSIIDRKNTE. The whole CDR3 sequence is CASSIIDRKNTEAFF.

Concerning this clone itself: The read finishes 3 residues shy of the CDR3 end, and the germline J gene is used to complete it. The chain combines TRBV6-2 or TRBV6-3 with TRBJ2-1; 12 bases fit TRBD2. Germline CDR1 is MNHEY and CDR2 is SVGEGT. Trimming took 2 bases from V and 4 from J; bases not matched to a gene: 0. The CDR3 has 15 amino acids. CDR3 bases read: TGTGCCAGCAGTTACACTAGCGGGGGGTACAATGAG. Amino acids: CASSYTSGGYNE. The full CDR3 protein is CASSYTSGGYNEQFF.

In the case of this clone: The DNA ends 3 residues before the CDR3 does, and the rest of the CDR3 is filled in from the germline J gene. The chain joins TRBV20-1 to TRBJ2-1, with D perhaps matching TRBD2 (6 bases). The CDR3 spans 14 residues. CDR1 and CDR2 (germline): DFQATT, SNEGSKA (reference sequence). Between the trimmed V and J ends, which lost 1 base and 4 bases, there was a span of 11 bases. The CDR3 bases that were read are TGCAGTGCTAGAGTTTCCCGGGGGTACAATGAG. It translates to CSARVSRGYNE. The entire CDR3 is CSARVSRGYNEQFF.

Of note for this clone: The read terminates 3 residues before the CDR3 end, so the remaining end is supplied by the germline J gene. The chain links TRBV5-1 to TRBJ2-5, with 8 bases identical to TRBD1. Germline V gene sequence: CDR1 SGHRS, CDR2 YFSETQ. The V segment lost 2 bases and the J segment 3 bases; nucleotides outside the gene matches: 3. The CDR3 contains 14 residues. CDR3 sequence reads: CASSFGQGKETQYF. The CDR3 DNA, read in part, is TGCGCCAGCAGCTTCGGACAGGGAAAAGAGACC. The entire variable domain, with the rest obtained from reference TRBV5-1 and TRBJ2-5, is as follows: KAGVTQTPRYLIKTRGQQVTLSCSPISGHRSVSWYQQTPGQGLQFLFEYFSETQRNKGNFPGRFSGRQFSNSRSEMNVSTLELGDSALYLCASSFGQGKETQYFGPGTRLLVL.

Comments on this clone: The CDR3 end is not reached by the read, which stops 3 residues before it; the germline J gene fills it in. V gene TRBV7-2 combines with J gene TRBJ2-3, with D tentatively TRBD2 (7 bases). This CDR3 has 14 amino acids. The germline V gene encodes CDR1 SGHTA and CDR2 FQGNSA. V lost 3 bases and J 2 bases, leaving 9 bases between the germline ends. CDR3 DNA (partial): TGTGCCAGCAGCTTGGGGGGGGCCACAGATACG. It translates to CASSLGGATDT. The CDR3, in full, reads CASSLGGATDTQYF. The full variable domain, rest sourced from reference TRBV7-2 and TRBJ2-3, is GAGVSQSPSNKVTEKGKDVELRCDPISGHTALYWYRQSLGQGLEFLIYFQGNSAPDKSGLPSDRFSAERTGGSVSTLTIQRTQQEDSAVYLCASSLGGATDTQYFGPGTRLTVL.

About this clone itself: The read terminates 3 residues before the CDR3 end, so the remaining end is supplied by the germline J gene. The genes are TRBV9 and TRBJ2-5; 7 bases fit TRBD2. CDR1 is SGDLS, CDR2 YYNGEE, per germline. With 3 bases clipped from V and 0 bases from J, the junction kept 14 bases outside the gene matches. This CDR3 contains 18 residues. The CDR3 loop reads CASSESPGGLINQETQYF. CDR3 DNA (partial): TGTGCCAGCAGCGAGAGCCCGGGGGGACTCATTAACCAAGAGACC.

By frequency, this clone registers medium-sized. The read falls 3 residues short of the CDR3 end, and the missing part is taken from the germline J gene. The chain employs TRBV30 and TRBJ2-2; weak D call: TRBD1 (6 bases). The CDR3 loop spans 16 amino acids. CDR1 is GTSNPN, CDR2 SVGIG, per germline (reference sequence). Trimming cost V 7 bases and J 0 bases, with 18 bases left between them. Partial CDR3 DNA: TGTGCCTCTGTGCCCCGGGACAATACGAACACCGGGGAG. Translation: CASVPRDNTNTGE. Given in full, the CDR3 is CASVPRDNTNTGELFF. The full variable domain, rest sourced from reference TRBV30 and TRBJ2-2, is SQTIHQWPATLVQPVGSPLSLECTVEGTSNPNLYWYRQAAGRGLQLLFYSVGIGQISSEVPQNLSASRPQDRQFILSSKKLLLSDSGFYLCASVPRDNTNTGELFFGEGSRLTVL.

For this clone: The read stops 3 residues short of the end of the CDR3; the missing end is completed from the germline J gene. The chain is built from TRBV19 and TRBJ2-5; 9 positions match TRBD2. CDR3 length equals 15 residues. Trimming took 5 bases from V and 5 from J; bases not matched to a gene: 9. Germline CDR1 is LNHDA and CDR2 is SQIVND (reference sequence). The CDR3 here is CASSDSGSRGETQYF. The sequenced CDR3 bases are TGTGCCAGTAGTGATAGCGGGAGTCGGGGGGAGACC.

As for this clone: Read data end 3 residues before the CDR3 end; the end is taken from the germline J gene. The chain has TRBV12-3 or TRBV12-4 and TRBJ2-7, with D tentatively TRBD1 (5 bases). Trimming pared 1 base from V and 2 bases from J, leaving 9 bases between. The CDR3 loop spans 14 amino acids. The CDR3 region is CASSLGRETYEQYF. CDR3 bases read: TGTGCCAGCAGTTTAGGCAGGGAAACCTACGAG.

On this clone: The sequence runs out 3 residues before the end of the CDR3; the remainder is reconstructed from the germline J gene. V usage is TRBV7-6 and J usage is TRBJ2-7, with D tentatively TRBD1 (7 bases). Trimming left V 1 base short and J 2 bases short, with 12 bases between. The CDR3 has 15 amino acids. The germline CDR1 and CDR2 sequences are SGHVS and FNYEAQ. The CDR3 DNA, read in part, is TGTGCCAGCAGCTTAGGGCAGGGGGGAACCTACGAG. It is translated as CASSLGQGGTYE. The whole CDR3 sequence reads CASSLGQGGTYEQYF.

To note about this clone: The read finishes 3 residues shy of the CDR3 end, and the germline J gene is used to complete it. The chain combines TRBV20-1 with TRBJ2-5, with D maybe TRBD2 (7 bases). Germline loops: CDR1 DFQATT, CDR2 SNEGSKA (reference sequence). V lost 5 bases and J lost 7, with 14 bases in between. The CDR3 covers 12 residues. The CDR3 here is CSAEGGRGTQYF. The CDR3 DNA, read in part, is TGCAGTGCTGAGGGGGGGAGGGGGACC.

This clone is deemed medium-sized (0.01 to 0.1%) by its frequency. The read ends 3 residues shy of where the CDR3 ends; the end is completed using the germline J gene. V and J are TRBV13 and TRBJ2-5, with a possible D match to TRBD1 (6 bases). CDR3 size: 14 residues. Looked up from germline, CDR1 is PRHDT and CDR2 is FYEKMQ (reference sequence). V was trimmed by 2 bases and J by 5 bases, leaving 12 bases between them. The CDR3 here is CASSLPGTTETQYF. Incomplete CDR3 DNA: TGTGCCAGCAGCTTACCAGGGACAACGGAGACC.

As regards this clone: The read finishes 3 residues shy of the CDR3 end, and the germline J gene is used to complete it. J is TRBJ2-3 and V is TRBV29-1; 10 bases are shared with TRBD1. From germline, CDR1 is SQVTM and CDR2 ANQGSEA. The CDR3 loop spans 14 amino acids. The V segment lost 5 bases and the J segment 5 bases; nucleotides outside the gene matches: 7. The CDR3 bases that were read are TGCAGCGTTCCCCCCGGGACAGGGGTAGATACG. Translated, it gives CSVPPGTGVDT. The entire CDR3 protein is CSVPPGTGVDTQYF.

Remarks on this clone: The DNA ends 3 residues before the CDR3 does, and the rest of the CDR3 is filled in from the germline J gene. V is TRBV5-1 and J is TRBJ2-6; the D gene is possibly TRBD1 (6 bases). The length of the CDR3 is 17 residues. The germline V and J ends were trimmed by 1 base and 2 bases, with 13 bases remaining between them. Germline CDR1 is SGHRS and CDR2 is YFSETQ. CDR3 DNA, as far as it was read: TGCGCCAGCAGCTTGACAGGGTTGATGGCTGGGGCCAACGTC. Protein sequence: CASSLTGLMAGANV. The full CDR3 is CASSLTGLMAGANVLTF.

In the case of this clone: The CDR3 is cut off 3 residues early in the read; its end comes from the germline J gene. The chain couples TRBV28 to TRBJ2-3, with 13 bases fitting TRBD2. The germline V gene encodes CDR1 MDHEN and CDR2 SYDVKM. The trim removed 9 bases at V and 8 bases at J, leaving 17 bases unmatched. The CDR3 spans 17 residues. CDR3 in amino acids: CASNNGLAGALSGTQYF. CDR3 DNA (partial): TGTGCCAGTAACAACGGACTAGCGGGGGCCCTGTCGGGTACG.

As to this clone: The read ends 3 residues early relative to the CDR3; the germline J gene fills the gap. The chain uses TRBV4-1 and TRBJ2-5; a weak D match, TRBD2 (6 bases). The V and J ends lost 6 bases and 0 bases respectively, with 14 bases between them. CDR3 length equals 15 residues. CDR1 and CDR2 from the germline V gene are MGHRA and YSYEKL. The CDR3: CASSRIERDQETQYF. CDR3 DNA (partial): TGCGCCAGCAGTAGGATCGAGCGGGACCAAGAGACC.

CDR3 bases read: TGTGCCAGCCGACAGGGGGCGAACACCGGGGAG. Translated: CASRQGANTGE. The whole CDR3 sequence is CASRQGANTGELFF. The V gene is TRBV5-6, the J gene TRBJ2-2; 9 bases map to TRBD1. The read ends 3 residues early relative to the CDR3; the germline J gene fills the gap. The length of the CDR3 is 14 residues. Germline trimming cut 7 bases from V and 0 bases from J; bases unmatched to any gene: 1. Germline values: CDR1 SGHDT, CDR2 YYEEEE.

Notes on this clone: With the read ending 3 residues before the CDR3 end, the germline J gene is used to fill in that end. The chain uses TRBV18 and TRBJ1-6, with 8 positions matching TRBD1. The V gene end was trimmed by 3 bases and the J gene end by 7 bases; junction bases not matched to a gene: 5. This CDR3 contains 15 residues. Germline CDR1 is KGHSH and CDR2 is LQKENI. The CDR3 loop reads CASSPTGEGNSPLHF. CDR3 DNA, as far as it was read: TGTGCCAGCTCACCGACAGGGGAAGGGAATTCACCC.

Comments on this clone: Read coverage stops 3 residues before the CDR3 terminus; the germline J gene supplies the remainder. The rearrangement uses TRBV5-1 and TRBJ2-2; D perhaps matches TRBD2 (6 bases). Germline V gene sequence: CDR1 SGHRS, CDR2 YFSETQ. The CDR3 runs 15 residues. V dropped 3 bases and J dropped 2 bases, with 11 bases sitting between them. The DNA read from the CDR3 is TGCGCCAGCAGCTCCATCGGGGGAAACACCGGGGAG. Its translation: CASSSIGGNTGE. The full-length CDR3 reads as CASSSIGGNTGELFF.

As to this clone: The junction differs from germline at one of its ends, possibly a read error. The DNA ends 3 residues before the CDR3 does, and the rest of the CDR3 is filled in from the germline J gene. The rearrangement uses TRBV4-2 and TRBJ2-7; 9 nucleotides agree with TRBD1. This CDR3 region has 14 residues. Germline-derived CDR1 and CDR2 are LGHNA and YNFKEQ. The CDR3 DNA, read in part, is TGCGCCAGCAGCCCTGGACAGGGGAGGTACGAG. Its translation: CASSPGQGRYE. In full, the CDR3 reads CASSPGQGRYEQYF.

Comments on this clone: The read falls 3 residues short of the CDR3 end, and the missing part is taken from the germline J gene. The J gene is TRBJ2-3, the V gene TRBV5-1, with 7 bases that match TRBD2. The germline gives CDR1 SGHRS, CDR2 YFSETQ. The trim removed 2 bases at V and 3 bases at J, leaving 3 bases unmatched. The CDR3 totals 14 residues. This CDR3 is CASSFKRETDTQYF. CDR3 DNA (partial): TGCGCCAGCAGCTTTAAGCGGGAAACAGATACG.

On this clone itself: Read coverage stops 3 residues before the CDR3 terminus; the germline J gene supplies the remainder. The chain links TRBV9 to TRBJ2-7; D possibly corresponds to TRBD1 (5 bases). Between the trimmed V and J ends, which lost 4 bases and 3 bases, there was a span of 14 bases. Germline loops: CDR1 SGDLS, CDR2 YYNGEE. The CDR3 loop spans 14 amino acids. The chain's CDR3 is CASSTSDRNYEQYF. The CDR3 DNA, read in part, is TGTGCCAGCAGCACCTCAGACAGAAACTACGAG. Full variable domain (missing parts from reference TRBV9 and TRBJ2-7): DSGVTQTPKHLITATGQRVTLRCSPRSGDLSVYWYQQSLDQGLQFLIQYYNGEERAKGNILERFSAQQFPDLHSELNLSSLELGDSALYFCASSTSDRNYEQYFGPGTRLTVT.

Points on this clone: The sequenced fragment ends 3 residues before the CDR3 boundary, so the rest is inferred from the germline J gene. This chain connects TRBV6-2 or TRBV6-3 to TRBJ2-3; TRBD2 aligns across 10 bases. With V trimmed by 7 bases and J by 5 bases, 6 bases remained unmatched. The germline V gene has CDR1 MNHEY and CDR2 SVGEGT. CDR3 length: 14 residues. The CDR3 bases that were read are TGTGCCAGCACCCGAGCGGGGGGGCGAGATACG. It yields the protein CASTRAGGRDT. The whole CDR3 is CASTRAGGRDTQYF.

Comment on this clone: The CDR3 end falls 3 residues outside the read, so it is completed with the germline J gene. The V and J genes are TRBV30 and TRBJ2-4, with 7 positions matching TRBD1. Germline-derived CDR1 and CDR2 are GTSNPN and SVGIG (reference sequence). CDR3 length equals 13 residues. Partial CDR3 DNA: TGTGCCTGGCGGACAGGAAGAAACTATGGT. This gives the protein CAWRTGRNYG. The whole CDR3 protein reads CAWRTGRNYGQYF.

A note on this clone: The CDR3 goes on 3 residues after the read ends, and that part is filled in from the germline J gene. The genes are TRBV2 and TRBJ1-6; a possible D gene is TRBD1 (5 bases). Germline-derived CDR1 and CDR2 are SNHLY and FYNNEI. V dropped 6 bases and J dropped 7 bases, with 13 bases sitting between them. The CDR3 is 14 amino acids. CDR3 residues: CASRVRETNSPLHF. The sequenced part of the CDR3 DNA is TGTGCCAGCAGGGTCAGGGAGACCAATTCACCC. The full variable domain, completed using reference TRBV2 and TRBJ1-6, is EPEVTQTPSHQVTQMGQEVILRCVPISNHLYFYWYRQILGQKVEFLVSFYNNEISEKSEIFDDQFSVERPDGSNFTLKIRSTKLEDSAMYFCASRVRETNSPLHFGNGTRLTVT.

With regard to this clone: The CDR3 end is not reached by the read, which stops 3 residues before it; the germline J gene fills it in. Other DNA sequences in this sample translate to the same CDR3. The chain employs TRBV29-1 and TRBJ2-7, with 12 positions matching TRBD1. Germline-derived CDR1 and CDR2 are SQVTM and ANQGSEA. The CDR3 spans 13 residues. J was trimmed by 5 bases and V by 5 bases; bases with no gene match: 4. CDR3 DNA, as far as it was read: TGCAGCGTTCTGGGACAGGGGGCCCACGAG. Translation: CSVLGQGAHE. The whole CDR3 is CSVLGQGAHEQYF.

With regard to this clone: The read ends 3 residues early relative to the CDR3; the germline J gene fills the gap. The rearrangement uses TRBV6-2 or TRBV6-3 and TRBJ1-5, with D uncertain. This CDR3 comprises 16 residues. The V end lost 6 bases, the J end lost 4 bases, and 19 bases lay between the germline ends. The germline V gene encodes CDR1 MNHEY and CDR2 SVGEGT. Incomplete CDR3 DNA: TGTGCCAGCAGCCCGTTGAGGCAGGCCACGAATCAGCCC. Translating gives CASSPLRQATNQP. From start to end, the CDR3 is CASSPLRQATNQPQHF.

The CDR3 loop reads CASSQDQARGTDTQYF. CDR3 DNA, as far as it was read: TGTGCCAGCAGCCAAGATCAAGCTCGGGGCACAGATACG. V and J are TRBV4-2 and TRBJ2-3; D unclear. The read falls 3 residues short of the CDR3 end, and the missing part is taken from the germline J gene. V was cut by 0 bases and J by 1 base, with 11 bases left in between. This CDR3 has 16 residues. Germline V gives CDR1 LGHNA, CDR2 YNFKEQ.